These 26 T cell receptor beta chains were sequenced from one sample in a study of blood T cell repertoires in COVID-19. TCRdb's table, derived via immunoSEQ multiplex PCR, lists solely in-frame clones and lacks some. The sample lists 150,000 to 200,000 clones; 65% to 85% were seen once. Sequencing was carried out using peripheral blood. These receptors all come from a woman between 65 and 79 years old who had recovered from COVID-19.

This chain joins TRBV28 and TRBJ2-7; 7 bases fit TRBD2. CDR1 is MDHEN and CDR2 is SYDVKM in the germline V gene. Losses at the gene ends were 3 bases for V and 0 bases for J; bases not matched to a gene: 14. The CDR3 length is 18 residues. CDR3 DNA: TGTGCCAGCAGTTTTGGGGTTTCGGGAGGATTTCGCTCCTACGAGCAGTACTTC. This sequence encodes CASSFGVSGGFRSYEQYF.

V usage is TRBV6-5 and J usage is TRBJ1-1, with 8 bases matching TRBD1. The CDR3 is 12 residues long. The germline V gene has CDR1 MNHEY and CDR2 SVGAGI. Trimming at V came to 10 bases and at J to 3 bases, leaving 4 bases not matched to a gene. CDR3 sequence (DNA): TGTGCCACCTCAGGGGGCTACACTGAAGCTTTCTTT. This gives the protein CATSGGYTEAFF.

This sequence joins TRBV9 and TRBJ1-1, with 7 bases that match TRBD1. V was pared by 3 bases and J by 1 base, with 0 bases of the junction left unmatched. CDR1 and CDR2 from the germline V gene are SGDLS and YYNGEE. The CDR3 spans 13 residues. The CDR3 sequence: CASSAGGNTEAFF. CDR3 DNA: TGTGCCAGCAGCGCAGGGGGGAACACTGAAGCTTTCTTT.

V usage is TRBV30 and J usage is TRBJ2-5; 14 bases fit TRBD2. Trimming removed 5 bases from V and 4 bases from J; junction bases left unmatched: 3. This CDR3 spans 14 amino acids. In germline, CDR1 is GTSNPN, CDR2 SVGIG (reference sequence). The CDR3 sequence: CAWGGLAGVETQYF. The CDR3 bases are TGTGCCTGGGGGGGACTAGCGGGAGTAGAGACCCAGTACTTC.

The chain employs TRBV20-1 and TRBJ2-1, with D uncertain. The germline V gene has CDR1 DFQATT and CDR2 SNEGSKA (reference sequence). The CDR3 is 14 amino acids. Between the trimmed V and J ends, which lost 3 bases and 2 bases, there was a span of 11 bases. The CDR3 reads CSASRPRAYNEQFF. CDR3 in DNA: TGCAGTGCTAGTAGGCCCCGGGCCTACAATGAGCAGTTCTTC.

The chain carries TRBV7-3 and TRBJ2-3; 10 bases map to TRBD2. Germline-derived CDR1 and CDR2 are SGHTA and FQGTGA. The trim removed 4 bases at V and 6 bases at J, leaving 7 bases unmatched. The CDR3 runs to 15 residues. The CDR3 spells CASSSQIAGGDTQYF. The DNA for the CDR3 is TGTGCCAGCAGCTCCCAAATAGCGGGAGGTGATACGCAGTATTTT.

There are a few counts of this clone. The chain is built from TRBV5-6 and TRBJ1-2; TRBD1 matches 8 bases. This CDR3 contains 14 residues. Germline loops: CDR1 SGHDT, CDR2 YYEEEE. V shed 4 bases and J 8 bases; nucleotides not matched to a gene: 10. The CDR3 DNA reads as TGTGCCAGCAGCACCCTTGACAGGGGTGGCGGCTACACCTTC. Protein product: CASSTLDRGGGYTF.

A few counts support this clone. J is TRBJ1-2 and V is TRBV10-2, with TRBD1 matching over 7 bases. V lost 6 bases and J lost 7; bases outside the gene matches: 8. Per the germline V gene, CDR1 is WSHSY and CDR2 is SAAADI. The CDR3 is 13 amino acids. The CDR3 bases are TGCGCCAGCAGCCTCAACAGGGGTGCTGGCTACACCTTC. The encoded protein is CASSLNRGAGYTF.

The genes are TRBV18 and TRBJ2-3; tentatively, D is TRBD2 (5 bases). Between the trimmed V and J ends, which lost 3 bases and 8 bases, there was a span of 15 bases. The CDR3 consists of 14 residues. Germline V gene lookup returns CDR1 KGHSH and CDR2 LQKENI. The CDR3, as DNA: TGTGCCAGCTCACCCCCCGCCCATGCGGGTACGCAGTATTTT. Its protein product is CASSPPAHAGTQYF.

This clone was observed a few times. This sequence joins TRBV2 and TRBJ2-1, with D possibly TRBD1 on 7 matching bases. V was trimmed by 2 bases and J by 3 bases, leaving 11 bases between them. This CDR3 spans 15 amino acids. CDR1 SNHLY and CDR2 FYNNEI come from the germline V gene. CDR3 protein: CASSERQGGYNEQFF. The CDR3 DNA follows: TGTGCCAGCAGTGAACGGCAGGGGGGCTACAATGAGCAGTTCTTC.

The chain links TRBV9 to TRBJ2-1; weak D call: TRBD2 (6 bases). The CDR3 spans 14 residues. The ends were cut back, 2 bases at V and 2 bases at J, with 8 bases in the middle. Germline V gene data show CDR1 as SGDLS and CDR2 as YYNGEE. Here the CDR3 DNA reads TGTGCCAGCAGCGTTAGCGGTCCCTACAATGAGCAGTTCTTC. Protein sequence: CASSVSGPYNEQFF.

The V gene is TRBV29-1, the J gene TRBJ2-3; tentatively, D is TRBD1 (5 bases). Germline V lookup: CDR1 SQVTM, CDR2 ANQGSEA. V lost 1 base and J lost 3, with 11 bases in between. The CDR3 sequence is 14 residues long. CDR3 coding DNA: TGCAGCGTTGAAGGGGGCAGGGATACAGATACGCAGTATTTT. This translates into CSVEGGRDTDTQYF.

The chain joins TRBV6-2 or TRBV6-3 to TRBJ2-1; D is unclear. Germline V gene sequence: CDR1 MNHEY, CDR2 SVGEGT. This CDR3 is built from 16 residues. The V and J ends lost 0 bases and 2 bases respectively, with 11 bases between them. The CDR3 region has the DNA TGTGCCAGCAGTTACTCGCCCGCCACACCCTACAATGAGCAGTTCTTC. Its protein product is CASSYSPATPYNEQFF.

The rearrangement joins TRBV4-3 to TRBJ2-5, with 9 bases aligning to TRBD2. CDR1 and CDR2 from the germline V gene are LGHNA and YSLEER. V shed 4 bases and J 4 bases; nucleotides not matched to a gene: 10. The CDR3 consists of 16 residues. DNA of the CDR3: TGCGCCAGCAGCCTCGGGGCAGCGGGAGGAGGAGAGACCCAGTACTTC. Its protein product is CASSLGAAGGGETQYF.

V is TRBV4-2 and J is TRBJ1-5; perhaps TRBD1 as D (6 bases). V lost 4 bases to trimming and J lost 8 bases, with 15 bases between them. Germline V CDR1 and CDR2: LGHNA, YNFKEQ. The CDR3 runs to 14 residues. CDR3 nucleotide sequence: TGTGCCAGCAGCCCCTACAGGGTGGGAGAGCCCCAGCATTTT. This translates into CASSPYRVGEPQHF.

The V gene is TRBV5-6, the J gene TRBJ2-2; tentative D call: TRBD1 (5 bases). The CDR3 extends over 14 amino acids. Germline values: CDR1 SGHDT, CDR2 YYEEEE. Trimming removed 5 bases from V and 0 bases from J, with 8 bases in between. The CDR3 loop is CASSWGPNTGELFF. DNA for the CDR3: TGTGCCAGCAGTTGGGGCCCGAACACCGGGGAGCTGTTTTTT.

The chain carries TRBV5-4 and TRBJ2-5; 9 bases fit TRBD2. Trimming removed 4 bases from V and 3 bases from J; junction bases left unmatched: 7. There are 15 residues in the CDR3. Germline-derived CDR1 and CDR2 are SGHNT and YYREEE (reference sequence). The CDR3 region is CASSLPGLAEETQYF. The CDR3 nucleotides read TGTGCCAGCAGCCTACCGGGACTAGCCGAAGAGACCCAGTACTTC.

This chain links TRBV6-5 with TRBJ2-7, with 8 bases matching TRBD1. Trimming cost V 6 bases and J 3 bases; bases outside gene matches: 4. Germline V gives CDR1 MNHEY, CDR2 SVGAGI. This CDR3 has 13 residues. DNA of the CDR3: TGTGCCAGCAGAACAGGGGGGAGCTACGAGCAGTACTTC. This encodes CASRTGGSYEQYF.

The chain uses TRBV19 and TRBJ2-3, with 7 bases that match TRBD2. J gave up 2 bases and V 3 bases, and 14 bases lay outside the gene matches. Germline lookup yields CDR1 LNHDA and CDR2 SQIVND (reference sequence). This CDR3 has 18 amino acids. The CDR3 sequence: CASSIGSSGQDNTDTQYF. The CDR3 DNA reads TGTGCCAGTAGTATTGGTTCTAGCGGCCAAGACAACACAGATACGCAGTATTTT.

The DNA of the CDR3 is TGTGCCAGCAGCTTACTCCAGGGGTCTGGAAACACCATATATTTT. This translates into CASSLLQGSGNTIYF. The chain links TRBV11-1 to TRBJ1-3; D might be TRBD1 (6 bases). The germline CDR1 and CDR2 sequences are SGHAT and FQDESV (reference sequence). The CDR3 totals 15 residues. The V and J ends lost 2 bases and 1 base respectively, with 9 bases between them.

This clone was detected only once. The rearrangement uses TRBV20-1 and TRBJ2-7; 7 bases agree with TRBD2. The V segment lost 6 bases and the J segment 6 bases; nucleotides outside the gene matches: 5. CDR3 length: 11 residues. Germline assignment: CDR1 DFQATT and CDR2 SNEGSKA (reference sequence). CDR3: CSAPTSAEQYF. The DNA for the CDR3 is TGCAGTGCCCCCACTAGCGCCGAGCAGTACTTC.

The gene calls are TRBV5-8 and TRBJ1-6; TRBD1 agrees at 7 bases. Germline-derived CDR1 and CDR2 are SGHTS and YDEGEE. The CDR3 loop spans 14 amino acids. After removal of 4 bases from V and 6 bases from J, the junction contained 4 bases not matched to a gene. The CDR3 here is CASSPGQLNSPLHF. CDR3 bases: TGTGCCAGCAGCCCGGGACAGCTTAATTCACCCCTCCACTTT.

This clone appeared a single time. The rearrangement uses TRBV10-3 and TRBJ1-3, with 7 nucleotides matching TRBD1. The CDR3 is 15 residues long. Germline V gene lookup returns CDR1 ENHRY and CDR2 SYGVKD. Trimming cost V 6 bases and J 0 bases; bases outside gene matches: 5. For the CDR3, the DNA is TGTGCCATCAGGGGGACAGAGAGCTCTGGAAACACCATATATTTT. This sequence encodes CAIRGTESSGNTIYF.

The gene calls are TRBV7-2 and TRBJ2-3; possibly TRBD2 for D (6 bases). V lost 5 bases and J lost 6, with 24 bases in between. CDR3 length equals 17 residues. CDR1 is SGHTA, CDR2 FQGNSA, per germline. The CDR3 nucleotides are TGTGCCAGCAGCCGCCCCCCAGCTTGGATGGGGAGGGATACGCAGTATTTT. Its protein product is CASSRPPAWMGRDTQYF.

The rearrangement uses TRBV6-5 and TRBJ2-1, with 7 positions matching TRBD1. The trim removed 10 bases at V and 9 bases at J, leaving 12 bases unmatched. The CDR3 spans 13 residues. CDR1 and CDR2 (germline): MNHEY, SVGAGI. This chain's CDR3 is CATPASDRREQFF. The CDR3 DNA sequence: TGTGCCACCCCCGCCTCGGACAGGCGTGAGCAGTTCTTC.

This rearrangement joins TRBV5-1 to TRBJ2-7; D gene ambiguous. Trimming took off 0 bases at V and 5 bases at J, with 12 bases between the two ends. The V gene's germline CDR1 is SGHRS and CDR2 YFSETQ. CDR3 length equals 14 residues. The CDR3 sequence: CASSLGPGGDEQYF. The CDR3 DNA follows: TGCGCCAGCAGCTTGGGGCCGGGTGGAGACGAGCAGTACTTC.